This entry features one T cell receptor beta chain sequence. Its antigen is still unknown. Profiled with immunoSEQ multiplex PCR; TCRdb holds only in-frame clones, not every one. The sample shows about 160,000 clones, about nine tenths of them seen only once. The sample is drawn from a study of T cell responses to AZD1222 COVID-19 vaccine. Study findings and constraints: Once two AZD1222 doses were given, Spike-specific TCR breadth and depth went up. Mostly white British, mostly female donors; authors suggested clonal diversity may be underestimated.

This CDR3 is 13 amino acids long. V was pared by 8 bases and J by 2 bases, with 4 bases of the junction left unmatched. Germline values: CDR1 MGHRA, CDR2 YSYEKL. The receptor was isolated from an adult in good health. The chain has TRBV4-1 and TRBJ1-2; 8 positions match TRBD1. The sample here was peripheral blood, taken on day 0 of AZD1222 vaccination. The CDR3 sequence: CASWGQANYGYTF. CDR3 nucleotides: TGCGCCAGCTGGGGACAGGCAAACTATGGCTACACCTTC.